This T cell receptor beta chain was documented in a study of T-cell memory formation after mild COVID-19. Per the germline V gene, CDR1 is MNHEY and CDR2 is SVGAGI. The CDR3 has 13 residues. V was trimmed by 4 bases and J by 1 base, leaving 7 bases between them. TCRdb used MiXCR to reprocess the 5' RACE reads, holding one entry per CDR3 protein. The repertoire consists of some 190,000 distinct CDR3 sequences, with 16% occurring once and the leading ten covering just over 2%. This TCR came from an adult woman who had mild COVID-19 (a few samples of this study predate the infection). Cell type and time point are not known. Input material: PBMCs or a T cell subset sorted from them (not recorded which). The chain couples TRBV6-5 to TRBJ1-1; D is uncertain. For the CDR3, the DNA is TGTGCCAGCAGTTGGAGGCGGAACACTGAAGCTTTCTTT. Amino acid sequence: CASSWRRNTEAFF.